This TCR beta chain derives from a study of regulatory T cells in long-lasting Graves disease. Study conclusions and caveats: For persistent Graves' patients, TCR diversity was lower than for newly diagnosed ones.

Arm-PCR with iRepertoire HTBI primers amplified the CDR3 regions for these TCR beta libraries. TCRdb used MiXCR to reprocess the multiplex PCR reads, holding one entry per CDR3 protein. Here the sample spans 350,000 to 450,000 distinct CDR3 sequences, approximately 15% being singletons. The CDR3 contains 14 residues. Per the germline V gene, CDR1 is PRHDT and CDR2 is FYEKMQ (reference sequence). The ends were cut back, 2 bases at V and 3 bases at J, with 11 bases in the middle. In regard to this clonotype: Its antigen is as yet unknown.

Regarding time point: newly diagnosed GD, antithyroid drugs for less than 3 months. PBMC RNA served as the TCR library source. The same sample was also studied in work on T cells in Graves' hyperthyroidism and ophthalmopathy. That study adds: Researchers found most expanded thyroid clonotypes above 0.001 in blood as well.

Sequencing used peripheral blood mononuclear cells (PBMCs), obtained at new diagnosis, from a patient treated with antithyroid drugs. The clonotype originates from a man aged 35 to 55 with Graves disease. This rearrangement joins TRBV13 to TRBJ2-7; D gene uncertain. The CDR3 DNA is TGTGCCAGCAGCTTATGGGCCCTACACTACGAGCAGTACTTC. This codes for CASSLWALHYEQYF. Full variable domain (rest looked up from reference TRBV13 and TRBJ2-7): AAGVIQSPRHLIKEKRETATLKCYPIPRHDTVYWYQQGPGQDPQFLISFYEKMQSDKGSIPDRFSAQQFSDYHSELNMSSLELGDSALYFCASSLWALHYEQYFGPGTRLTVT.